This paragraph covers one T cell receptor (beta chain) sequence. Time point reported: patch test 2, 6 weeks after DPC sensitization. The treatment denotes: therapeutic diphenylcyclopropenone sensitization with weekly scalp DPC. Using its own MiXCR run on the RACE reads, TCRdb lists one record per CDR3 protein. This table holds approximately 350,000 distinct CDR3 sequences, about 6.9% found once. J was trimmed by 2 bases and V by 5 bases; bases with no gene match: 7. Germline V gives CDR1 MNHEY, CDR2 SMNVEV (reference sequence). The CDR3 contains 17 residues. The sample comes from a study of human T cells and chemical hapten exposure.

The chain joins TRBV27 to TRBJ2-3; 13 nucleotides match TRBD2. The receptor was isolated from a young woman with alopecia areata. Some clones in this sample may be carry-over from other donors' samples. Sequences were derived from whole blood, sampled in connection with sensitization to the hapten diphenylcyclopropenone (DPC). In nucleotides, the CDR3 is TGTGCCAGCAGTACCCCGGGACTAGCGGGGATCACAGATACGCAGTATTTT. This codes for CASSTPGLAGITDTQYF.